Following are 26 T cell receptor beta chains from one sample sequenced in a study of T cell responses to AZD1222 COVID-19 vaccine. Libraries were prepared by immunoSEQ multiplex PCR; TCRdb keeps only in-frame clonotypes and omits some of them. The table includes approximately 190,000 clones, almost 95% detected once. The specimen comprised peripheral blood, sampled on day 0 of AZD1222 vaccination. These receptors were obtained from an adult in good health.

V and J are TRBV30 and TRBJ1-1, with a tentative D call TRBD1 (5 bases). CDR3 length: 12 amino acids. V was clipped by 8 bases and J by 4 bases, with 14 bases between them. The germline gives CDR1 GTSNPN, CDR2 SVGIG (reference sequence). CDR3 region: CAGSLGGTEAFF. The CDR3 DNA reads TGTGCCGGATCACTCGGGGGCACTGAAGCTTTCTTT. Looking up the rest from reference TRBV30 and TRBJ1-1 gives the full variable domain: SQTIHQWPATLVQPVGSPLSLECTVEGTSNPNLYWYRQAAGRGLQLLFYSVGIGQISSEVPQNLSASRPQDRQFILSSKKLLLSDSGFYLCAGSLGGTEAFFGQGTRLTVV.

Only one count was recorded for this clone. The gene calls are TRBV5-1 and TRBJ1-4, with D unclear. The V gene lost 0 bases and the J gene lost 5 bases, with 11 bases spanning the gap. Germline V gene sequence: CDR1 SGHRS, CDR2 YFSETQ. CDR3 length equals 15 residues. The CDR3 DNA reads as TGCGCCAGCAGCTTGGGGGCAGCCCCGAATGAAAAACTGTTTTTT. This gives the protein CASSLGAAPNEKLFF.

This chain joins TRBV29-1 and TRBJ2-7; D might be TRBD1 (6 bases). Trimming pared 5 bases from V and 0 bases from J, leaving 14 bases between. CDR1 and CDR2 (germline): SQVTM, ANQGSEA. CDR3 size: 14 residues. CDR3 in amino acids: CSVSPTGSSYEQYF. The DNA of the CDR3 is TGCAGCGTTTCTCCGACAGGTAGCTCCTACGAGCAGTACTTC.

The CDR3, as DNA: TGTGCCAGCAGCTTGGGCGGGGGGTCTGTCAATGAGCAGTTCTTC. Its translation is CASSLGGGSVNEQFF. V usage is TRBV5-6 and J usage is TRBJ2-1, with 8 bases identical to TRBD2. CDR1 is SGHDT, CDR2 YYEEEE, per germline. The CDR3 contains 15 residues. The V and J ends lost 0 bases and 6 bases, in that order; junction bases with no gene match: 5. Full variable domain (remainder filled in from reference TRBV5-6 and TRBJ2-1): DAGVTQSPTHLIKTRGQQVTLRCSPKSGHDTVSWYQQALGQGPQFIFQYYEEEERQRGNFPDRFSGHQFPNYSSELNVNALLLGDSALYLCASSLGGGSVNEQFFGPGTRLTVL.

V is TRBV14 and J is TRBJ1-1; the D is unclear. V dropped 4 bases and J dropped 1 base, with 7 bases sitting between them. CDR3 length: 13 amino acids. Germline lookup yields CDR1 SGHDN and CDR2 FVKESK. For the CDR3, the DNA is TGTGCCAGCAGCCTGGTACCGAACACTGAAGCTTTCTTT. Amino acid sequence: CASSLVPNTEAFF.

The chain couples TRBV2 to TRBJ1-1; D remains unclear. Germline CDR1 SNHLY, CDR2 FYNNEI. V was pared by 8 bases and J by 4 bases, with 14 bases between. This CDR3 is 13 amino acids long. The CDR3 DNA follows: TGTGCCAGCGCTGAGACAAGGTCCACTGAAGCTTTCTTT. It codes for CASAETRSTEAFF.

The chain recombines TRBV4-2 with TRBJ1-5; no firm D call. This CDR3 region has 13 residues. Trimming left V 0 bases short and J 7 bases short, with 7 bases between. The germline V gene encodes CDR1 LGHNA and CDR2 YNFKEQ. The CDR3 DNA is TGTGCCAGCAGCCAAGACGTCGGCCAGCCCCAGCATTTT. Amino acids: CASSQDVGQPQHF.

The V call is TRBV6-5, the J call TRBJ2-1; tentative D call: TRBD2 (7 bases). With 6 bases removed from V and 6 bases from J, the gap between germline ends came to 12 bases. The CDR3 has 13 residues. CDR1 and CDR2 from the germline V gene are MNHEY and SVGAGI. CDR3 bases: TGTGCCAGCAGGGGGGGGCCTAGCAATGAGCAGTTCTTC. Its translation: CASRGGPSNEQFF.

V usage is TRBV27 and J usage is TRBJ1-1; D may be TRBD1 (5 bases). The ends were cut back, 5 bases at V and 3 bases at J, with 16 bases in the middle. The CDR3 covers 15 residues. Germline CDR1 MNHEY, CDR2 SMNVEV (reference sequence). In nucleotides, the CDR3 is TGTGCCAGCAGTCCCCCTGGGGGAAGGGACACTGAAGCTTTCTTT. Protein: CASSPPGGRDTEAFF.

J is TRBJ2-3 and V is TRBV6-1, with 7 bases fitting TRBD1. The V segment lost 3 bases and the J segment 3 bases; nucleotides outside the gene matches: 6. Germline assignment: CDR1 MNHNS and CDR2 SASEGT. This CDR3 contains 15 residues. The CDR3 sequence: CASSDQQTGTDTQYF. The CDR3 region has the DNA TGTGCCAGCAGTGACCAGCAGACAGGGACAGATACGCAGTATTTT.

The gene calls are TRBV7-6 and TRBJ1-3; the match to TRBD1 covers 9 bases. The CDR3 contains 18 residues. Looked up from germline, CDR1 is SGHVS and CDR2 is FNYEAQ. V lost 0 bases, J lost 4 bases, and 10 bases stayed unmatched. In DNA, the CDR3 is TGTGCCAGCAGCTTAGCGCCACAGGGGGCCTTTTCCGGAAACACCATATATTTT. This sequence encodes CASSLAPQGAFSGNTIYF.

The CDR3 loop is CASSYGFSGNTIYF. The CDR3 DNA follows: TGTGCCAGCAGTTACGGGTTCTCTGGAAACACCATATATTTT. This chain joins TRBV6-2 or TRBV6-3 and TRBJ1-3; D is unresolved. The CDR3 is made up of 14 amino acids. With 2 bases removed from V and 0 bases from J, the gap between germline ends came to 5 bases. The germline CDR1 and CDR2 sequences are MNHEY and SVGEGT.

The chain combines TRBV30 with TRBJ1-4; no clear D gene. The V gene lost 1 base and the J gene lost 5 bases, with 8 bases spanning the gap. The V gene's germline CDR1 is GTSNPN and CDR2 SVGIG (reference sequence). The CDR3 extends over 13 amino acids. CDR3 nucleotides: TGTGCCTGGAGTGAGATGACGAATGAAAAACTGTTTTTT. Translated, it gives CAWSEMTNEKLFF.

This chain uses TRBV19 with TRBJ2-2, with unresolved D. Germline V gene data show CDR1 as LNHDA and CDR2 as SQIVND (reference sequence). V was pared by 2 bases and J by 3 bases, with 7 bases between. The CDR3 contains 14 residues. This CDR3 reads CASSITQYTGELFF. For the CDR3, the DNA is TGTGCCAGTAGTATAACCCAGTACACCGGGGAGCTGTTTTTT.

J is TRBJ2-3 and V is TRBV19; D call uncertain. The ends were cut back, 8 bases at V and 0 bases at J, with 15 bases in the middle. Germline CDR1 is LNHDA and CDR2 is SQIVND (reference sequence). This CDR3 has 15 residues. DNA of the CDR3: TGTGCCAGTCAGTTATGGGGTGATAGCACAGATACGCAGTATTTT. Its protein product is CASQLWGDSTDTQYF. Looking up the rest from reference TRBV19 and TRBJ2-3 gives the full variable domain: DGGITQSPKYLFRKEGQNVTLSCEQNLNHDAMYWYRQDPGQGLRLIYYSQIVNDFQKGDIAEGYSVSREKKESFPLTVTSAQKNPTAFYLCASQLWGDSTDTQYFGPGTRLTVL.

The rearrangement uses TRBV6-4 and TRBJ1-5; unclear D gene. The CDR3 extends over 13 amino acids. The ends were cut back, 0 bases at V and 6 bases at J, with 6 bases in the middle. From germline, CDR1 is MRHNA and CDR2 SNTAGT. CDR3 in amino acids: CASSDSPRQPQHF. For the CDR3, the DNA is TGTGCCAGCAGTGACTCTCCCCGTCAGCCCCAGCATTTT.

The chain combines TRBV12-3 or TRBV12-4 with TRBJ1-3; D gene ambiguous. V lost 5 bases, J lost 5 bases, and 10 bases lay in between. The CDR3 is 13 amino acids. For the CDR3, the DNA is TGTGCCAGCAGTGCCACGGCCCGAAACACCATATATTTT. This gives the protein CASSATARNTIYF.

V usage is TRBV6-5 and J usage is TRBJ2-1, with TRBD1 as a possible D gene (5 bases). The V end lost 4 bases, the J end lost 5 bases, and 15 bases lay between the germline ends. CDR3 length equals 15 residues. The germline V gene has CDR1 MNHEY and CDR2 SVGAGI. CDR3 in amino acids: CASSSRQGDHNEQFF. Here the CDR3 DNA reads TGTGCCAGCAGTTCCCGGCAGGGCGACCACAATGAGCAGTTCTTC.

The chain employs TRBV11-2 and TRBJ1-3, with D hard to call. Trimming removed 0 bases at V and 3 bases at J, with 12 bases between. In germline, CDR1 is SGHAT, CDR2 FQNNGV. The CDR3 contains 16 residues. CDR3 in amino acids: CASSLDLFAFGNTIYF. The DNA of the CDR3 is TGTGCCAGCAGCTTAGATCTCTTTGCTTTTGGAAACACCATATATTTT.

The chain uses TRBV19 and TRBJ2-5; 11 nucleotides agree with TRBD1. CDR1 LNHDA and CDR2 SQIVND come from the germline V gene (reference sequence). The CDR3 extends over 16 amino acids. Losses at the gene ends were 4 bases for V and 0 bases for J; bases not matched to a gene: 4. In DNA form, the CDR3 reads TGTGCCAGTAGTAGGCGGGACAGGGGGTACCAAGAGACCCAGTACTTC. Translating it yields CASSRRDRGYQETQYF.

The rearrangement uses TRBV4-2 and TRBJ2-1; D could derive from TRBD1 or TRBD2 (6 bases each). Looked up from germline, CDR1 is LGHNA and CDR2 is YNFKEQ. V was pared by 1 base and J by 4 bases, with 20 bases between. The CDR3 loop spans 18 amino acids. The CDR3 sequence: CASSQGRGQTGDYNEQFF. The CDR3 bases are TGTGCCAGCAGCCAAGGTCGGGGGCAGACGGGGGATTACAATGAGCAGTTCTTC.

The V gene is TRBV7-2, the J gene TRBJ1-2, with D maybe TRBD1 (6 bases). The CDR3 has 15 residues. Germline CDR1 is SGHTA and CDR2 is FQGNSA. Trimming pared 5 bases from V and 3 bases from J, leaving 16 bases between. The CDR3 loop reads CASSPYFEGDYGYTF. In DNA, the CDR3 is TGTGCCAGCAGCCCTTACTTTGAGGGGGACTATGGCTACACCTTC.

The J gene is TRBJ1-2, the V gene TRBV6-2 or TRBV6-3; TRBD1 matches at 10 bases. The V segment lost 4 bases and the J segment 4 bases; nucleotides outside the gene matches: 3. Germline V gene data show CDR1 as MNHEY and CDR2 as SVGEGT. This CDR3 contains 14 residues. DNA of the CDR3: TGTGCCAGCAGTTCCGGACAGGGGGTCTATGGCTACACCTTC. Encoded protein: CASSSGQGVYGYTF.

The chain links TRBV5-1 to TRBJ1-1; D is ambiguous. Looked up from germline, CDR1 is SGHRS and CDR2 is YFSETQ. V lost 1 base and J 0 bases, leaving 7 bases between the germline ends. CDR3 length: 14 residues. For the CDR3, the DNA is TGCGCCAGCAGCTTGCCGGGGATGAACACTGAAGCTTTCTTT. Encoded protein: CASSLPGMNTEAFF.

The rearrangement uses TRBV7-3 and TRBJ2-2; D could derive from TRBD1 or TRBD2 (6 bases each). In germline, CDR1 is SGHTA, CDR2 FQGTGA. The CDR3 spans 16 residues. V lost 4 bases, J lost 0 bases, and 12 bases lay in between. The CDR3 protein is CASSSRGLANTGELFF. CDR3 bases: TGTGCCAGCAGCTCCCGGGGGCTCGCGAACACCGGGGAGCTGTTTTTT.

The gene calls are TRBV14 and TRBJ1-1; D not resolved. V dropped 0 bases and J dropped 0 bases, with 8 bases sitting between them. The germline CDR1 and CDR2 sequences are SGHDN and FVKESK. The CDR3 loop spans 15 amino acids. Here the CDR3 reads CASSQEPTVNTEAFF. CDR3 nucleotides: TGTGCCAGCAGCCAAGAACCGACGGTGAACACTGAAGCTTTCTTT.